These 5 T cell receptor beta chains were sequenced from one sample in a study of Ad26.COV2.S vaccination and SARS-CoV-2 variants. The method was immunoSEQ multiplex PCR; TCRdb's version includes in-frame clones alone and lacks a portion of them. The data show around 300,000 clones, approximately 86% seen once. As for treatment: roughly 19 received Ad26.COV2.S at low or high dose, single or two shots; roughly five received placebo; per-sample allocation not given. At day 63 after the first vaccine or placebo injection, samples were drawn. This material consisted of peripheral blood, taken in a trial of Ad26.COV2.S vaccine versus placebo. These receptors originate from a person between 18 and 59 years old who received the Ad26.COV2.S COVID-19 vaccine or a placebo.

The rearrangement joins TRBV18 to TRBJ2-5; maybe TRBD2 (7 bases). This CDR3 has 14 residues. CDR1 and CDR2 (germline): KGHSH, LQKENI. Trimming pared 1 base from V and 4 bases from J, leaving 10 bases between. CDR3 nucleotide sequence: TGTGCCAGCTCACCACAGGGGGGGCCAGAGACCCAGTACTTC. Protein: CASSPQGGPETQYF.

The rearrangement links TRBV7-9 to TRBJ2-2; possibly TRBD1 or TRBD2 for D (5 bases each). V was cut by 4 bases and J by 3 bases, with 9 bases left in between. Germline values: CDR1 SEHNR, CDR2 FQNEAQ (reference sequence). The CDR3 has 14 amino acids. The CDR3 region has the DNA TGTGCCAGCAGCTGGGGGACGGACACCGGGGAGCTGTTTTTT. Its translation is CASSWGTDTGELFF.

The CDR3 sequence is CASSLRLAGSTDTQYF. Here the CDR3 DNA reads TGTGCCAGCAGCCTCCGACTAGCGGGCAGCACAGATACGCAGTATTTT. The genes are TRBV4-2 and TRBJ2-3; 10 bases fit TRBD2. With V trimmed by 4 bases and J by 0 bases, 4 bases remained unmatched. Per the germline V gene, CDR1 is LGHNA and CDR2 is YNFKEQ. This CDR3 comprises 16 residues.

The chain uses TRBV27 and TRBJ2-3, with 8 bases lining up with TRBD2. In germline, CDR1 is MNHEY, CDR2 SMNVEV (reference sequence). This CDR3 region has 15 residues. After removal of 3 bases from V and 0 bases from J, the junction contained 2 bases not matched to a gene. CDR3 amino acids: CASSLPSGSTDTQYF. The CDR3 DNA sequence: TGTGCCAGCAGTTTGCCTAGCGGGAGCACAGATACGCAGTATTTT.

The chain has TRBV24-1 and TRBJ1-2; TRBD1 matches 9 bases. J lost 4 bases, V lost 7 bases, and 12 bases had no gene match. CDR1 and CDR2 from the germline V gene are KGHDR and SFDVKD. The CDR3 spans 16 residues. This CDR3 reads CATSDGSDRGVYGYTF. In DNA form, the CDR3 reads TGTGCCACCAGCGACGGGTCTGACAGGGGGGTCTATGGCTACACCTTC.